This T cell receptor beta chain was found in a study of shared T cell receptors in the human thymus. Libraries were prepared by immunoSEQ multiplex PCR; TCRdb keeps only in-frame clonotypes and omits some of them. The table includes 500,000 to 850,000 clones, around 87% detected once. Germline CDR1 LGHNT, CDR2 FRNRAP. This CDR3 is 13 amino acids long. V lost 5 bases, J lost 5 bases, and 10 bases lay in between. These records were also assigned to another study, of human thymus T cells. That paper adds: Corrective heart surgery yielded the resections from which the thymus tissue came. Related research found strongly overlapping thymic repertoires in unrelated individuals.

The V gene is TRBV12-5, the J gene TRBJ1-3, with D possibly being TRBD1 (6 bases). Sequenced sample: thymocytes. The receptor comes from a boy under two years old with a congenital heart defect. This CDR3 reads CASGTGHRNTIYF. CDR3 bases: TGTGCTAGTGGTACAGGGCACAGAAACACCATATATTTT.